The 28 T cell receptor beta chains given below trace back to one sample, sequenced in a study of T cell changes during pregnancy in multiple sclerosis. This table comes from immunoSEQ multiplex PCR, and its TCRdb copy is limited to in-frame clones, with some not included. The table lists tens of thousands of clones, around 90% of them singletons. The specimen comprised CD4+ T cells from peripheral blood mononuclear cells, sampled in the first trimester of pregnancy. The receptors were gathered from a female donor with multiple sclerosis, enrolled in a pregnancy study.

The chain uses TRBV5-8 and TRBJ1-3; D might be TRBD1 (6 bases). This CDR3 is 15 amino acids long. Germline V gene sequence: CDR1 SGHTS, CDR2 YDEGEE. V lost 1 base and J lost 3, with 11 bases in between. The DNA for the CDR3 is TGTGCCAGCAGCTTGACAGGGTTCGGTGGAAACACCATATATTTT. Translated: CASSLTGFGGNTIYF. Combining the CDR3 with reference TRBV5-8 and TRBJ1-3 gives the whole variable domain EAGVTQSPTHLIKTRGQQATLRCSPISGHTSVYWYQQALGLGLQFLLWYDEGEERNRGNFPPRFSGRQFPNYSSELNVNALELEDSALYLCASSLTGFGGNTIYFGEGSWLTVV.

J is TRBJ2-1 and V is TRBV6-1; possible D gene TRBD1, 7 bases. This CDR3 has 15 residues. In germline, CDR1 is MNHNS, CDR2 SASEGT. V was shortened by 6 bases and J by 7 bases, with 19 bases between the two germline ends. The CDR3 spells CASSADRVGGNEQFF. CDR3 DNA: TGTGCCAGCAGCGCCGACAGGGTGGGAGGAAATGAGCAGTTCTTC.

V gene TRBV5-5 combines with J gene TRBJ2-1, with unresolved D. Trimming cost V 2 bases and J 7 bases, with 7 bases left between them. This CDR3 is 12 amino acids long. Germline V gives CDR1 SGHKS, CDR2 YYEKEE (reference sequence). CDR3 sequence: CASSFPKNEQFF. DNA of the CDR3: TGTGCCAGCAGCTTCCCTAAGAATGAGCAGTTCTTC.

The chain combines TRBV30 with TRBJ1-3, with TRBD1 identical over 7 bases. Trimming took 0 bases from V and 1 from J; bases not matched to a gene: 12. The CDR3 loop spans 18 amino acids. Germline V gene sequence: CDR1 GTSNPN, CDR2 SVGIG (reference sequence). This CDR3 reads CAWSVQGGRVTSGNTIYF. CDR3 sequence (DNA): TGTGCCTGGAGTGTACAAGGGGGCAGGGTAACGTCTGGAAACACCATATATTTT.

The CDR3 DNA reads as TGCGCCAGCGGGCCGGGAAACACTCCCTACGAGCAGTACTTC. Encoded protein: CASGPGNTPYEQYF. The chain is built from TRBV5-1 and TRBJ2-5, with D possibly matching TRBD2 (5 bases). The J call could be wrong; TRBJ2-7 is a better fit for the DNA end. CDR1 and CDR2 (germline): SGHRS, YFSETQ. The CDR3 sequence is 14 residues long.

This chain connects TRBV19 to TRBJ1-2, with 7 bases fitting TRBD1. The CDR3 has 15 residues. Losses at the gene ends were 3 bases for V and 5 bases for J; bases not matched to a gene: 9. Per the germline V gene, CDR1 is LNHDA and CDR2 is SQIVND (reference sequence). CDR3: CASSIFGQVIYGYTF. The CDR3, as DNA: TGTGCCAGTAGTATTTTCGGACAGGTTATTTATGGCTACACCTTC.

The chain carries TRBV11-1 and TRBJ2-1, with 7 bases matching TRBD1. The V gene end was trimmed by 1 base and the J gene end by 0 bases; junction bases not matched to a gene: 9. The CDR3 loop spans 18 amino acids. CDR1 and CDR2 from the germline V gene are SGHAT and FQDESV (reference sequence). The DNA for the CDR3 is TGTGCCAGCAGCTTAGAGGGACAGTACTCTAGCTCCTACAATGAGCAGTTCTTC. Its protein product is CASSLEGQYSSSYNEQFF.

The V and J genes are TRBV7-2 and TRBJ2-7; D unresolved. The V end lost 1 base, the J end lost 2 bases, and 15 bases lay between the germline ends. Germline V gene data show CDR1 as SGHTA and CDR2 as FQGNSA. The CDR3 runs 16 residues. DNA for the CDR3: TGTGCCAGCAGCTTAGAGGCCTTTCCAGGCGCCTACGAGCAGTACTTC. As protein: CASSLEAFPGAYEQYF.

This clone appeared once. The genes are TRBV5-6 and TRBJ1-5, with D possibly TRBD1 on 6 matching bases. Trimming took off 3 bases at V and 2 bases at J, with 21 bases between the two ends. This CDR3 spans 18 amino acids. Germline V gene data show CDR1 as SGHDT and CDR2 as YYEEEE. The CDR3: CASSSHGQGRTGNQPQHF. DNA of the CDR3: TGTGCCAGCAGCTCCCATGGGCAGGGGCGGACCGGCAATCAGCCCCAGCATTTT. Supplemented by reference TRBV5-6 and TRBJ1-5, the full variable domain reads DAGVTQSPTHLIKTRGQQVTLRCSPKSGHDTVSWYQQALGQGPQFIFQYYEEEERQRGNFPDRFSGHQFPNYSSELNVNALLLGDSALYLCASSSHGQGRTGNQPQHFGDGTRLSIL.

The rearrangement links TRBV6-4 to TRBJ2-5; 8 bases agree with TRBD1. TRBJ2-7 matches the DNA end more closely, so the J call is doubtful. The CDR3 spans 16 residues. The germline CDR1 and CDR2 sequences are MRHNA and SNTAGT. The CDR3 sequence: CASSYRGQGVSYEQYF. For the CDR3, the DNA is TGTGCCAGCAGCTACAGAGGACAGGGTGTATCCTACGAGCAGTACTTC.

The V gene is TRBV7-2, the J gene TRBJ2-7; D may be TRBD2 (5 bases). This CDR3 has 12 amino acids. V was trimmed by 3 bases and J by 4 bases, leaving 7 bases between them. Germline assignment: CDR1 SGHTA and CDR2 FQGNSA. As DNA, the CDR3 is TGTGCCAGCAGCTTGACGGGGTACGAGCAGTACTTC. Protein sequence: CASSLTGYEQYF.

The chain couples TRBV5-1 to TRBJ2-5; TRBD1 agrees at 7 bases. CDR1 is SGHRS, CDR2 YFSETQ, per germline. V lost 3 bases, J lost 6 bases, and 5 bases stayed unmatched. This CDR3 is built from 13 residues. The CDR3 protein is CASSSRQGQTQYF. CDR3 bases: TGCGCCAGCAGCTCCAGACAGGGCCAGACCCAGTACTTC.

V usage is TRBV9 and J usage is TRBJ2-1; 12 bases align to TRBD2. CDR1 is SGDLS and CDR2 is YYNGEE in the germline V gene. The CDR3 covers 13 residues. Unmatched junction bases numbered 8, after V lost 4 bases and J lost 15 bases. CDR3 residues: CASSIRLAGDLFF. The CDR3, as DNA: TGTGCCAGCAGCATCCGACTAGCGGGAGATCTGTTCTTC.

The rearrangement links TRBV28 to TRBJ1-4; 7 nucleotides agree with TRBD1. Germline-derived CDR1 and CDR2 are MDHEN and SYDVKM. This CDR3 has 14 amino acids. Trimming removed 4 bases from V and 3 bases from J; junction bases left unmatched: 2. CDR3 sequence (DNA): TGTGCCAGCAGTTACGGGACAGCTAATGAAAAACTGTTTTTT. Its protein product is CASSYGTANEKLFF.

V usage is TRBV11-3 and J usage is TRBJ1-1, with D perhaps matching TRBD1 (5 bases). The V and J ends lost 5 bases and 4 bases respectively, with 11 bases between them. This CDR3 contains 13 residues. The germline V gene encodes CDR1 SGHNT and CDR2 YENEEA. The CDR3, as DNA: TGTGCCAGCAGCGCACAGGTGTCCACTGAAGCTTTCTTT. Amino acids: CASSAQVSTEAFF.

The genes are TRBV9 and TRBJ2-5; 7 bases fit TRBD2. Germline CDR1 reads SGDLS; CDR2 reads YYNGEE. The CDR3 length is 17 residues. V gave up 0 bases and J gave up 0 bases; unmatched junction bases: 8. CDR3 region: CASSVAPASGYQETQYF. CDR3 in DNA: TGTGCCAGCAGCGTAGCTCCAGCTAGCGGCTACCAAGAGACCCAGTACTTC.

The genes are TRBV18 and TRBJ2-5; 7 nucleotides match TRBD2. Trimming at V came to 3 bases and at J to 4 bases, leaving 8 bases not matched to a gene. Germline CDR1 is KGHSH and CDR2 is LQKENI. This CDR3 is 15 amino acids long. Here the CDR3 DNA reads TGTGCCAGCTCACCCCGGGTCGGGGGGTTAGAGACCCAGTACTTC. This codes for CASSPRVGGLETQYF.

V is TRBV6-5 and J is TRBJ1-1, with D maybe TRBD1 (5 bases). CDR3 size: 13 residues. CDR1 and CDR2 from the germline V gene are MNHEY and SVGAGI. V shed 2 bases and J shed 4 bases, with 8 bases lying between them. CDR3 protein: CASSYQGSTEAFF. CDR3 sequence (DNA): TGTGCCAGCAGTTACCAGGGTAGCACTGAAGCTTTCTTT.

The chain couples TRBV19 to TRBJ1-6; 9 bases are shared with TRBD1. The length of the CDR3 is 14 residues. Germline values: CDR1 LNHDA, CDR2 SQIVND (reference sequence). V was pared by 6 bases and J by 5 bases, with 2 bases of the junction left unmatched. This CDR3 is CASRQGADNSPLHF. The DNA for the CDR3 is TGTGCCAGTAGACAGGGGGCCGATAATTCACCCCTCCACTTT.

The chain carries TRBV4-1 and TRBJ2-2; tentative D call: TRBD2 (5 bases). The germline V and J ends were trimmed by 0 bases and 6 bases, with 17 bases remaining between them. In germline, CDR1 is MGHRA, CDR2 YSYEKL. The CDR3 totals 17 residues. In nucleotides, the CDR3 is TGCGCCAGCAGCCAAGACCTTCGGGGAGCCTGGGCCGGGGAGCTGTTTTTT. Translated, it gives CASSQDLRGAWAGELFF.

The chain joins TRBV27 to TRBJ1-2; D remains ambiguous. CDR3 length equals 13 residues. Trimming removed 2 bases from V and 1 base from J, with 5 bases in between. Germline values: CDR1 MNHEY, CDR2 SMNVEV (reference sequence). In nucleotides, the CDR3 is TGTGCCAGCAGTTTAGAGGGTAACTATGGCTACACCTTC. Translation gives CASSLEGNYGYTF.

Note on this clone: Other DNA sequences in this specimen translate into the identical CDR3. The CDR3 DNA reads as TGTGCCAGTAGTATTACAGGGGCGAACACTGAAGCTTTCTTT. Translated, it gives CASSITGANTEAFF. The gene calls are TRBV19 and TRBJ1-1; 7 bases align to TRBD1. The CDR3 runs 14 residues. Germline loops: CDR1 LNHDA, CDR2 SQIVND (reference sequence). J was trimmed by 1 base and V by 3 bases; bases with no gene match: 2.

V gene TRBV7-8 combines with J gene TRBJ1-6, with a possible D match to TRBD1 (5 bases). V lost 2 bases, J lost 5 bases, and 10 bases lay in between. Germline V gene lookup returns CDR1 SGHVS and CDR2 FQNEAQ. The CDR3 contains 15 residues. This CDR3 reads CASSLRQGNNSPLHF. CDR3 nucleotide sequence: TGTGCCAGCAGCTTAAGGCAGGGAAATAATTCACCCCTCCACTTT.

V and J are TRBV7-2 and TRBJ1-2; 9 bases fit TRBD1. The CDR3 spans 13 residues. V was pared by 5 bases and J by 6 bases, with 4 bases of the junction left unmatched. CDR1 is SGHTA and CDR2 is FQGNSA in the germline V gene. The CDR3 is CASSQGQGHGYTF. CDR3 in DNA: TGTGCCAGCAGCCAGGGACAGGGTCATGGCTACACCTTC.

This sequence joins TRBV29-1 and TRBJ1-1, with D possibly TRBD1 on 6 matching bases. Trimming cost V 7 bases and J 0 bases, with 12 bases left between them. Germline-derived CDR1 and CDR2 are SQVTM and ANQGSEA. This CDR3 is 13 amino acids long. The CDR3 reads CSGRQDMNTEAFF. The CDR3 coding sequence is TGCAGCGGAAGACAGGATATGAACACTGAAGCTTTCTTT.

The chain is built from TRBV27 and TRBJ1-5, with a tentative D call TRBD1 (6 bases). Looked up from germline, CDR1 is MNHEY and CDR2 is SMNVEV (reference sequence). CDR3 size: 15 residues. V lost 6 bases and J 7 bases, leaving 19 bases between the germline ends. As DNA, the CDR3 is TGTGCCAGCAGGAGAGGGGCAGGGGATCGCCAGCCCCAGCATTTT. The encoded protein is CASRRGAGDRQPQHF.

The genes are TRBV5-1 and TRBJ2-7; 7 bases are a match to TRBD2. The CDR3 has 15 residues. V was pared by 4 bases and J by 1 base, with 8 bases of the junction left unmatched. Germline V lookup: CDR1 SGHRS, CDR2 YFSETQ. DNA for the CDR3: TGCGCCAGCAGCGAAGGACTAGGGATTTCCTACGAGCAGTACTTC. It translates to CASSEGLGISYEQYF.

V is TRBV19 and J is TRBJ1-1; D may be TRBD1 (5 bases). Trimming took 3 bases from V and 5 from J, leaving 16 bases between them. Germline V lookup: CDR1 LNHDA, CDR2 SQIVND (reference sequence). The CDR3 has 15 amino acids. The CDR3 is CASSISTLGGTEAFF. The CDR3 nucleotides are TGTGCCAGTAGTATCTCGACGTTGGGGGGGACTGAAGCTTTCTTT.